This TCR beta chain was documented in a study of regulatory T cells in long-lasting Graves disease (dated by TCRdb to the early 2020s). In the study overall: In the newly diagnosed Graves' disease group, patients had been taking antithyroid drugs for less than 3 months. Peripheral blood TCR sequencing and RNA sequencing compared persistent Graves' disease patients with newly diagnosed Graves' disease patients. A total of 33 samples underwent TCR sequencing: 13 from persistent and around 20 from newly diagnosed Graves' disease patients. The study was registered as a clinical trial and conducted in China. The study at large found these results: Sequencing and analysis were limited to the TCR beta chain. As a limitation, the authors acknowledged that the small sample size may reduce accuracy. Only peripheral blood was studied, because thyroid tissue, the primary lesion, was inaccessible. Compared with newly diagnosed patients, persistent Graves' disease patients had lower TCR Shannon entropy and fewer highly expanded clones, which suggests clonal expansion. TRBV28, TRBJ1-2 and TRBJ2-5 were preferentially used in persistent disease, while TRBV20-1 and TRBJ2-1 were favored in newly diagnosed disease. More public clonotypes were shared among persistent patients (about 2,800) than among newly diagnosed patients (966).

CDR1 is given as ENHRY and CDR2 as SYGVKD, both from the germline V gene. V drops 0 bases and J drops 3 bases, leaving 11 bases in between. The CDR3 spans 15 residues, from the cysteine through the phenylalanine. Only CDR3 DNA remains: 45 bases, in frame from the first base. This clonotype has just a few counts. This clone's antigen is unknown. No much larger clone is present one base from it, and per-base qualities are unavailable. The sample's time point label, decoded: newly diagnosed GD, antithyroid drugs for less than 3 months. RNA was extracted from PBMCs in TRIzol for both TCR sequencing and RNA sequencing. The diagnosis of Graves' disease was made according to American Thyroid Association guidelines. Patients were recruited from an endocrinology department in Xi'an, China. From each patient, approximately 10 milliliters of peripheral blood was collected into an EDTA anticoagulant tube. Ficoll Paque Plus density gradient separation was used to isolate PBMCs, and no further T cell sorting was done. An Agilent 2100 Bioanalyzer and agarose gel were used to assess RNA quality, and a NanoDrop 2000 was used to measure RNA concentration.

Libraries came from multiplex PCR. Sequencer: Illumina HiSeq 4000. iRepertoire HTBI primers and Arm-PCR amplification of CDR3 regions were used to construct TCR beta libraries. Gel purification was performed on PCR products prior to sequencing. The original pipeline was this. Across samples, around 58 TRBV and 13 to 15 TRBJ segments were identified and used for gene usage analysis of CDR3 amino acid clonotypes. COPE and FqMerger were used to merge filtered high-quality paired reads into contigs. Contigs were aligned with BLAST to IMGT TRBV, TRBD and TRBJ reference genes, and CDR3 was defined per IMGT. Any clonotype with a frequency above 0.1% was counted as a highly expanded clone. Repertoire diversity was measured by Shannon entropy, and V-J evenness by the Gini coefficient. A clonotype found in more than one individual was treated as public. TCRdb reran the public reads through fastp at Q25 and MiXCR, keeping productive beta chains. Here each entry gathers all rows of one CDR3 protein and keeps the most common genes and DNA. The authors' filters were not applied to this entry. The sample table shows 400,000 to 500,000 distinct CDR3 sequences, and 14% are seen once. Roughly 18% of the sample lies in the top ten.

The sample also formed part of further work on T cells in Graves' hyperthyroidism and ophthalmopathy. As that second study puts it: Graves' hyperthyroidism was defined as stable when no progression to ophthalmopathy occurred over 18 months of follow-up. The hyperthyroidism patients were between 18 and 65 years old and newly diagnosed, with a disease duration of less than 2 months. The study excluded patients with uncontrolled infections, other autoimmune diseases, pregnancy or lactation. Diagnoses relied on clinical symptoms, serum thyroxine and TRAb, thyroid ultrasound and orbital computed tomography. For the first round of RT-PCR on the TCR CDR3, the HTBI primer set was used together with the Qiagen OneStep RT-PCR kit. Most expanded thyroid clonotypes (frequency above 0.001) were also detected in blood, suggesting blood repertoires may reflect thyroid immune responses. In cross-validation, a model built on a 13 V-J signature told ophthalmopathy apart from stable hyperthyroidism with under 90% sensitivity and roughly 83% specificity, and in testing the same model reached 80%/75%. In validation, progression to ophthalmopathy was predicted by the model with 55% to 71% sensitivity and 72.22% specificity, a median of 6.5 months before onset. To identify distinguishing TCR V-J signatures, a discovery cohort of some 99 patients was used, comprising approximately 40 with Graves' ophthalmopathy and 55 to 65 with stable Graves' hyperthyroidism. An independent validation cohort of under 20 hyperthyroidism patients and 17 patients who later progressed to ophthalmopathy tested prospective prediction of ophthalmopathy. The 100 discovery patients were divided at random into training and test sets in a 7:3 ratio. Thyroid tissue and blood T-cell repertoires from about six Graves' hyperthyroidism patients were also compared in the study. Following sampling, methimazole starting at 30 mg daily was given to hyperthyroidism patients, and high-dose intravenous methylprednisolone was given to ophthalmopathy patients. Libraries were constructed in a second round of multiplex PCR, after which size selection and purification were performed. Libraries were sequenced paired-end with 100 bp reads on an Illumina HiSeq2000. SOAPnuke was used to process the raw data, with reads discarded if the reads contained adapters or uncalled bases, had a mean Phred below 15, or lacked an exact constant-primer or identifier match. High-quality paired reads were merged with COPE v1.2.5, and unique nucleotide sequences were defined as clonotypes. MiTCR v1.1 was used to align the clonotypes against IMGT TRBV, TRBD and TRBJ reference segments. The analysis included only V-J combinations with a frequency above 0.0001, which together covered over 98% of the repertoires. The TCS score was defined as F50 (clonal expansion) divided by E x V (chaos), with BLOSUM62-based TCRdist calculated between CDR3 peptides within each V-J. Welch's t-statistics and random forest reduced 514 V-J features to roughly 13, which were used in a naive Bayes classifier (R e1071). No statistical method was used to fix the sample size in advance, and group allocation was not hidden from the investigators. According to the paper, TCR Vbeta CDR3 sequencing was carried out on more than 120 peripheral blood samples, which came from 40 to 45 ophthalmopathy, 75 to 80 hyperthyroidism and approximately 17 progressor patients.

The TCR sequence derives from a woman aged 50 to 65 with Graves disease. Donor details come from another sample of the same person, matched by shared clones. The sequence links TRBV10-3 to TRBJ2-5; too little of a D gene remains to name it. The starting material was peripheral blood mononuclear cells (PBMCs), obtained at new diagnosis, from a patient treated with antithyroid drugs. The bases read TGTGCCATCAGTGAGTCGTCAGCGAGGAAAGAGACCCAGTACTTC. Its protein is CAISESSARKETQYF.